This T cell receptor beta chain was sequenced for a study of tumor-infiltrating lymphocytes in primary liver carcinoma. Study context: Tumors, staged T1-T3 N0M0, spanned about 4.2 to 11 cm. Each of the samples returned roughly 3.65 to 7.5 million productive TCRbeta reads (a yield similar across tissue types).

Alongside blood RNA obtained from unsorted whole blood, germline DNA was also extracted. Chronic HBV infection, untreated so far, was present in the patients. The germline CDR1 and CDR2 sequences are SNHLY and FYNNEI. After removal of 6 bases from V and 2 bases from J, the junction contained 5 bases not matched to a gene. CDR3 length equals 14 residues. TCR beta cDNA was reverse-transcribed from approximately 0.45 ug of total RNA. The reaction used a constant-region primer and ProtoScript II reverse transcriptase. Amplification in three nested multiplex PCR rounds with slightly modified ARM-PCR gave rise to TCR beta libraries. TRBV1-TRBV30 forward primers paired with a C-beta reverse primer drove the first two PCR rounds, about 9 cycles each. One entry per CDR3 protein, called by TCRdb with MiXCR from the multiplex PCR reads. This table has 180,000 or so distinct CDR3 sequences, less than 65% appearing once.

The gene calls are TRBV2 and TRBJ2-7; 9 nucleotides align to TRBD1. This receptor was taken from a middle-aged man with primary liver carcinoma and hepatitis B virus infection. The specimen sequenced was peripheral blood. CDR3 region: CASRDRQGAYEQYF. The DNA for the CDR3 is TGTGCCAGCAGAGACCGACAGGGGGCCTACGAGCAGTACTTC.